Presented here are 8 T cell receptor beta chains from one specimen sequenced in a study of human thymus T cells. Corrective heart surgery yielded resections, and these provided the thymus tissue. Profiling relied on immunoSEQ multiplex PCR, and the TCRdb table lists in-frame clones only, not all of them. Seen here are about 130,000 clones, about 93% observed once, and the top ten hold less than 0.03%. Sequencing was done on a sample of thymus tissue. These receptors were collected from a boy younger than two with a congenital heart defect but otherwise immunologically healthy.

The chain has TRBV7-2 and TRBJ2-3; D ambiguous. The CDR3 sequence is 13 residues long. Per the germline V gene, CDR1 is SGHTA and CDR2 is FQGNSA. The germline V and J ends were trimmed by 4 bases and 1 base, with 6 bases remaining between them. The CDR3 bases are TGTGCCAGCAGCTGCCCAGGCACAGATACGCAGTATTTT. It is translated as CASSCPGTDTQYF.

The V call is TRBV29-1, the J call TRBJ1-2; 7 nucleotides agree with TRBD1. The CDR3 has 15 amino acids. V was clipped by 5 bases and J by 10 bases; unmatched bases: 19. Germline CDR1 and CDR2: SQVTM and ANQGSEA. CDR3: CSVTDERRQGCDYTF. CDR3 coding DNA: TGCAGCGTTACCGACGAGCGTAGACAGGGCTGCGACTACACCTTC.

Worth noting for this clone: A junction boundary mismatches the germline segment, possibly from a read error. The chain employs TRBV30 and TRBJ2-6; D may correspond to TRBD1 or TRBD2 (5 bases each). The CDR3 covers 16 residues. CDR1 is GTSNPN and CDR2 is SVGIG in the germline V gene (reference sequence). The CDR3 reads CAWSPGRTLGGNVLTF. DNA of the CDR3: TGTGCCTGGAGCCCCGGCCGGACACTTGGGGGCAACGTCCTGACTTTC.

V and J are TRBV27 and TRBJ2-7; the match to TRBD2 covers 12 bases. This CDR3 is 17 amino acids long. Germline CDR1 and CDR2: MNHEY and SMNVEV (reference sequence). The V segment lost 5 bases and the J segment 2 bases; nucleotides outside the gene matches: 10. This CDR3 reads CASSHLGTSGPTYEQYF. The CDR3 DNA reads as TGTGCCAGCAGTCATCTCGGGACTAGCGGGCCGACCTACGAGCAGTACTTC.

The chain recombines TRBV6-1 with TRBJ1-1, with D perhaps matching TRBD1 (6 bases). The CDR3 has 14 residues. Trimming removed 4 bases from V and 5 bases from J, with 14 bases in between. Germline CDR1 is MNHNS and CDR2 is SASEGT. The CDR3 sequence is CASSGHRESTEAFF. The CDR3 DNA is TGTGCCAGCAGTGGCCACAGGGAAAGTACTGAAGCTTTCTTT.

Here the CDR3 reads CASSHLWDRGDEKLFF. The DNA of the CDR3 is TGCGCCAGCAGCCATCTATGGGACAGGGGAGATGAAAAACTGTTTTTT. The rearrangement joins TRBV4-1 to TRBJ1-4, with 10 bases matching TRBD1. The V and J ends lost 3 bases and 6 bases, in that order; junction bases with no gene match: 7. The germline gives CDR1 MGHRA, CDR2 YSYEKL. CDR3 length: 16 residues.

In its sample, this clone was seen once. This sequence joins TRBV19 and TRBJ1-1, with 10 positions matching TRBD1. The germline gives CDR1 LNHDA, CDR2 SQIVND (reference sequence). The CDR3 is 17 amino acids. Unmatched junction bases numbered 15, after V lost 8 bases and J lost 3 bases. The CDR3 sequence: CASRGVRDRGTYTEAFF. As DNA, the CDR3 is TGTGCCAGTCGTGGGGTTAGGGACAGGGGAACCTACACTGAAGCTTTCTTT.

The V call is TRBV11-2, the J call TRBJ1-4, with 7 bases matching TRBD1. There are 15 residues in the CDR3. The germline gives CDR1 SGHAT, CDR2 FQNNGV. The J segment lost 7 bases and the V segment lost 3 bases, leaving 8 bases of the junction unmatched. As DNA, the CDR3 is TGTGCCAGCAGCTTCCCCGGGACAGAGGGTGAAAAACTGTTTTTT. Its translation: CASSFPGTEGEKLFF.